These 3 T cell receptor beta chains came from one sample sequenced in a study of T-cell reconstitution after alpha-beta-depleted transplantation in children. Preparation of the TCRbeta library was carried out with unique molecular identifiers. TCRdb re-analysed the PCR reads in MiXCR, keeping a single row per CDR3 protein. The sample has 300,000 to 400,000 distinct CDR3 sequences; about a sixth are singletons. Source: PBMCs, mostly from graft donor cells, taken 360 days after TCRalphabeta/CD19-depleted stem cell transplant. These receptors originate from a male patient between 2 and 9 years old who had a stem cell transplant for acute lymphoblastic leukemia, so the T cells may come from the graft donor.

This clonotype was counted only a few times. V usage is TRBV20-1 and J usage is TRBJ2-2, with no clear D. This CDR3 has 14 amino acids. The V end lost 0 bases, the J end lost 0 bases, and 5 bases lay between the germline ends. Germline CDR1 is DFQATT and CDR2 is SNEGSKA (reference sequence). This chain's CDR3 is CSARDWSNTGELFF. The CDR3 DNA is TGCAGTGCTAGAGATTGGTCGAACACCGGGGAGCTGTTTTTT.

This clonotype was found a few times. The V and J genes are TRBV7-6 and TRBJ2-1; D not resolved. V lost 1 base, J lost 7 bases, and 17 bases lay in between. CDR3 size: 16 residues. Germline assignment: CDR1 SGHVS and CDR2 FNYEAQ. CDR3 sequence (DNA): TGTGCCAGCAGCTTAGAGGCAGACCCCGATTTGAATGAGCAGTTCTTC. Amino acid sequence: CASSLEADPDLNEQFF.

This clonotype was seen only a few times. This chain connects TRBV5-1 to TRBJ1-5, with D uncertain. The CDR3 consists of 14 residues. Trimming removed 2 bases at V and 6 bases at J, with 12 bases between. The germline V gene encodes CDR1 SGHRS and CDR2 YFSETQ. The CDR3 DNA follows: TGCGCCAGCAGCTTCGGAGGGATGAGTCAGCCCCAGCATTTT. Translation gives CASSFGGMSQPQHF.